These 20 T cell receptor beta chains share one sample of origin, sequenced in a study of cytomegalovirus exposure and HLA in healthy donors. Primers for the PCR totalled 60 Vbeta and 13 Jbeta. Libraries were prepared by immunoSEQ multiplex PCR; TCRdb keeps only in-frame clonotypes and omits some of them. This table holds nearly 110,000 clones, about 85% found once. The sample was PBMCs. These receptors came from a man in his thirties or forties in good health and CMV-seronegative.

This clone has a handful of counts. The chain joins TRBV2 to TRBJ1-1; 7 nucleotides agree with TRBD1. The CDR3 length is 14 residues. Per the germline V gene, CDR1 is SNHLY and CDR2 is FYNNEI. V shed 4 bases and J 3 bases; nucleotides not matched to a gene: 5. The CDR3 DNA is TGTGCCAGCAGTGTACAGGGGTGGGACACTGAAGCTTTCTTT. It yields the protein CASSVQGWDTEAFF.

The CDR3 region has the DNA TGTGCCAGCAGCTCCACGGGTGTGAACACTGAAGCTTTCTTT. It specifies CASSSTGVNTEAFF. V is TRBV13 and J is TRBJ1-1; no clear D. Germline CDR1 reads PRHDT; CDR2 reads FYEKMQ (reference sequence). Trimming shortened V by 4 bases and J by 0 bases, and 9 bases separated the two germline ends. This CDR3 contains 14 residues.

As to this clone: The same CDR3 also results from other DNA sequences found in this sample. The chain links TRBV5-4 to TRBJ2-3; 8 bases are shared with TRBD2. V shed 0 bases, J shed 1 base, and the junction held 4 bases outside the gene matches. There are 16 residues in the CDR3. Germline CDR1 is SGHNT and CDR2 is YYREEE (reference sequence). CDR3: CASSLVLAGGTDTQYF. The CDR3 DNA reads TGTGCCAGCAGCTTGGTCCTAGCGGGCGGCACAGATACGCAGTATTTT.

The chain employs TRBV6-5 and TRBJ2-5; 10 bases are a match to TRBD1. The CDR3 runs 15 residues. V shed 6 bases and J 4 bases; nucleotides not matched to a gene: 8. Germline assignment: CDR1 MNHEY and CDR2 SVGAGI. CDR3 DNA sequence: TGTGCCAGCAGACCAGACAGGGGGCCGGGAGAGACCCAGTACTTC. Residues: CASRPDRGPGETQYF.

The rearrangement joins TRBV11-3 to TRBJ2-2; possible D gene TRBD2, 6 bases. This CDR3 has 17 amino acids. CDR1 and CDR2 from the germline V gene are SGHNT and YENEEA. The V end was cut by 5 bases, the J end by 1 base, with 17 bases between. CDR3 residues: CASSPRGGALNTGELFF. In DNA, the CDR3 is TGTGCCAGCAGCCCCCGGGGCGGGGCTCTGAACACCGGGGAGCTGTTTTTT.

In its sample, this clone was seen once. The chain recombines TRBV5-6 with TRBJ2-2, with D maybe TRBD1 (6 bases). CDR1 is SGHDT and CDR2 is YYEEEE in the germline V gene. With 4 bases removed from V and 6 bases from J, the gap between germline ends came to 16 bases. The CDR3 loop spans 15 amino acids. CDR3 sequence (DNA): TGTGCCAGCAGCCGAACAGGGACGAGCGCCGGGGAGCTGTTTTTT. Encoded protein: CASSRTGTSAGELFF.

The CDR3 here is CASSTKGGPDDEQYF. The CDR3 coding sequence is TGTGCCAGCAGCACTAAAGGGGGACCCGACGACGAGCAGTACTTC. The chain carries TRBV7-9 and TRBJ2-7; the D gene is possibly TRBD1 (6 bases). The CDR3 sequence is 15 residues long. V was pared by 5 bases and J by 5 bases, with 19 bases between. In germline, CDR1 is SEHNR, CDR2 FQNEAQ (reference sequence).

CDR3 region: CASSGGSGLAGDPRGTDTQYF. DNA of the CDR3: TGTGCCAGCAGCGGGGGATCGGGACTAGCGGGAGATCCCCGGGGCACAGATACGCAGTATTTT. This chain links TRBV9 with TRBJ2-3; 14 bases map to TRBD2. V was clipped by 3 bases and J by 1 base; unmatched bases: 16. Germline V gene sequence: CDR1 SGDLS, CDR2 YYNGEE. The CDR3 contains 21 residues. The full variable domain, in which reference TRBV9 and TRBJ2-3 provide the parts outside the CDR3, is DSGVTQTPKHLITATGQRVTLRCSPRSGDLSVYWYQQSLDQGLQFLIQYYNGEERAKGNILERFSAQQFPDLHSELNLSSLELGDSALYFCASSGGSGLAGDPRGTDTQYFGPGTRLTVL.

The chain is built from TRBV27 and TRBJ2-7; 7 bases line up with TRBD1. In germline, CDR1 is MNHEY, CDR2 SMNVEV (reference sequence). J lost 1 base, V lost 5 bases, and 8 bases had no gene match. The CDR3 consists of 15 residues. CDR3: CASSVTGTASYEQYF. The CDR3 DNA sequence: TGTGCCAGCAGTGTAACCGGGACAGCATCCTACGAGCAGTACTTC.

V gene TRBV29-1 combines with J gene TRBJ2-1, with 8 bases aligning to TRBD2. Germline loops: CDR1 SQVTM, CDR2 ANQGSEA. This CDR3 region has 11 residues. CDR3 residues: CTGGETLEQFF. The CDR3 coding sequence is TGCACGGGGGGGGAGACTCTTGAGCAGTTCTTC.

The chain has TRBV11-2 and TRBJ1-2, with D tentatively TRBD1 (5 bases). Germline loops: CDR1 SGHAT, CDR2 FQNNGV. CDR3 size: 13 residues. V dropped 1 base and J dropped 4 bases, with 7 bases sitting between them. The CDR3 region is CASSLGQRYGYTF. The DNA for the CDR3 is TGTGCCAGCAGCTTAGGACAGCGCTATGGCTACACCTTC. Full variable domain (missing parts from reference TRBV11-2 and TRBJ1-2): EAGVAQSPRYKIIEKRQSVAFWCNPISGHATLYWYQQILGQGPKLLIQFQNNGVVDDSQLPKDRFSAERLKGVDSTLKIQPAKLEDSAVYLCASSLGQRYGYTFGSGTRLTVV.

This chain connects TRBV18 to TRBJ2-1, with D possibly being TRBD2 (5 bases). CDR1 is KGHSH, CDR2 LQKENI, per germline. Trimming shortened V by 3 bases and J by 0 bases, and 9 bases separated the two germline ends. The CDR3 runs to 15 residues. The CDR3 loop is CASSPSGPSYNEQFF. The CDR3 region has the DNA TGTGCCAGCTCACCCAGCGGACCCTCCTACAATGAGCAGTTCTTC.

This clone has just a few counts. The V and J genes are TRBV18 and TRBJ2-7; D is perhaps TRBD2 (5 bases). Germline CDR1 reads KGHSH; CDR2 reads LQKENI. The CDR3 is made up of 13 amino acids. V lost 3 bases and J lost 4, with 10 bases in between. Here the CDR3 DNA reads TGTGCCAGCTCACCTCGGACTGATTACGAGCAGTACTTC. This encodes CASSPRTDYEQYF.

The gene calls are TRBV5-1 and TRBJ2-1; 11 bases align to TRBD2. Per the germline V gene, CDR1 is SGHRS and CDR2 is YFSETQ. The ends lost 2 bases at V and 6 bases at J; junction bases unmatched: 4. There are 15 residues in the CDR3. The DNA of the CDR3 is TGCGCCAGCAGCTTCCTAGCGGGAGGCGGCAATGAGCAGTTCTTC. It specifies CASSFLAGGGNEQFF. Using reference TRBV5-1 and TRBJ2-1 for the parts outside the CDR3, the full variable domain is KAGVTQTPRYLIKTRGQQVTLSCSPISGHRSVSWYQQTPGQGLQFLFEYFSETQRNKGNFPGRFSGRQFSNSRSEMNVSTLELGDSALYLCASSFLAGGGNEQFFGPGTRLTVL.

The count of this clone is one. This chain connects TRBV7-9 to TRBJ2-1; 7 nucleotides align to TRBD1. V was pared by 5 bases and J by 0 bases, with 16 bases of the junction left unmatched. The CDR3 extends over 19 amino acids. Germline V gene sequence: CDR1 SEHNR, CDR2 FQNEAQ (reference sequence). The CDR3 nucleotides read TGTGCCAGCAGCCCCGGTCCAGGGGGTGTCCCTAGCTCCTACAATGAGCAGTTCTTC. Protein product: CASSPGPGGVPSSYNEQFF.

The chain joins TRBV6-5 to TRBJ2-7; 7 bases agree with TRBD2. Per the germline V gene, CDR1 is MNHEY and CDR2 is SVGAGI. The CDR3 contains 13 residues. The trim removed 7 bases at V and 2 bases at J, leaving 5 bases unmatched. The CDR3 loop is CASTSGAAYEQYF. CDR3 nucleotide sequence: TGTGCCAGCACAAGCGGGGCGGCCTACGAGCAGTACTTC.

The rearrangement joins TRBV9 to TRBJ2-7, with 13 bases that match TRBD2. The V segment lost 3 bases and the J segment 4 bases; nucleotides outside the gene matches: 4. This CDR3 spans 15 amino acids. The germline CDR1 and CDR2 sequences are SGDLS and YYNGEE. The CDR3 here is CASSAGTSGIYEQYF. In DNA form, the CDR3 reads TGTGCCAGCAGCGCCGGGACTAGCGGGATATACGAGCAGTACTTC.

The chain couples TRBV15 to TRBJ2-3; TRBD1 agrees at 8 bases. Trimming removed 1 base from V and 0 bases from J; junction bases left unmatched: 0. The CDR3 has 15 residues. The germline CDR1 and CDR2 sequences are LNHNV and YYDKDF (reference sequence). The CDR3 coding sequence is TGTGCCACCAGCAGAGGACAGGGGAGCACAGATACGCAGTATTTT. This codes for CATSRGQGSTDTQYF.

There are a few counts of this clone. The chain combines TRBV4-2 with TRBJ2-2; possible D gene TRBD2, 6 bases. The CDR3 covers 17 residues. Germline loops: CDR1 LGHNA, CDR2 YNFKEQ. Deletions cut 0 bases from V and 0 bases from J, with 11 bases between. CDR3 in DNA: TGTGCCAGCAGCCAAGAGTTGGGCGGGACGAACACCGGGGAGCTGTTTTTT. Its translation is CASSQELGGTNTGELFF.

This chain joins TRBV19 and TRBJ1-3; D call uncertain. There are 14 residues in the CDR3. V was trimmed by 7 bases and J by 0 bases, leaving 10 bases between them. Per germline, CDR1 LNHDA and CDR2 SQIVND (reference sequence). The CDR3 loop reads CASTPNYSGNTIYF. The CDR3 region has the DNA TGTGCCAGTACCCCCAACTACTCTGGAAACACCATATATTTT.